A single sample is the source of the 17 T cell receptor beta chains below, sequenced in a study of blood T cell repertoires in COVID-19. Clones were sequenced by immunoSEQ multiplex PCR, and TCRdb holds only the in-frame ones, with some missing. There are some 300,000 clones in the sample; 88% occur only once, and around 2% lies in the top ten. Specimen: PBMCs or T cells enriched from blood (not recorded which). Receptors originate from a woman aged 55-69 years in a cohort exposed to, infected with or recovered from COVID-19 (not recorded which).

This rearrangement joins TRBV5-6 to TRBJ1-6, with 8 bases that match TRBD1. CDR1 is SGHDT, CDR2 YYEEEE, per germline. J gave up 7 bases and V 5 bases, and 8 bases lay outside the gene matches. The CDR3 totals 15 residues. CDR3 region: CASSSSTGVNSPLHF. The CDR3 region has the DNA TGTGCCAGCAGTTCCTCGACAGGGGTGAATTCACCCCTCCACTTT.

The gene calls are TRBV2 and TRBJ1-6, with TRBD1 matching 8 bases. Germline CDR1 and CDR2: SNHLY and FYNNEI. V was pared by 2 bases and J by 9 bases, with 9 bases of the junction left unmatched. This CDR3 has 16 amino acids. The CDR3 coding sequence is TGTGCCAGCAGTGAAAGGGCAGGGGGCTTGAGTTCACCCCTCCACTTT. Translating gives CASSERAGGLSSPLHF.

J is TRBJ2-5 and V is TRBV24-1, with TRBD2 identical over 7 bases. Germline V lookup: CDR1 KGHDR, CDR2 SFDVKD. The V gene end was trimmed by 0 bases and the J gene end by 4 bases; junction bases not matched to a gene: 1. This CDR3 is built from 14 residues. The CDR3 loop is CATSDLGGGETQYF. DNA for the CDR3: TGTGCCACCAGTGATTTGGGCGGGGGAGAGACCCAGTACTTC.

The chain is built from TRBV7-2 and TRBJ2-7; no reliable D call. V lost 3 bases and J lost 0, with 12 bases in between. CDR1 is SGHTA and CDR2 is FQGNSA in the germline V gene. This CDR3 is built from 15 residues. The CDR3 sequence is CASSFSPESSYEQYF. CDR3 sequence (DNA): TGTGCCAGCAGCTTTTCTCCGGAGAGCTCCTACGAGCAGTACTTC.

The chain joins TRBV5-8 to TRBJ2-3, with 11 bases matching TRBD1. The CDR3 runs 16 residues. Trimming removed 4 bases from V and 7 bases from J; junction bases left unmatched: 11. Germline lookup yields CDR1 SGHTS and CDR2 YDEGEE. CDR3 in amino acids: CASSAGTGGLSNTQYF. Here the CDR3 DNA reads TGTGCCAGCAGCGCCGGGACAGGGGGACTATCGAATACGCAGTATTTT.

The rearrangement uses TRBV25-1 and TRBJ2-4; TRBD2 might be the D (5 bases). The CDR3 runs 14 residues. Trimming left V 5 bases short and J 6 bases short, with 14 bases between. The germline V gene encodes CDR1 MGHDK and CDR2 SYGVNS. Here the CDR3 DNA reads TGTGCCAGCAGTCAATCCGGGGTCGGAAACATTCAGTACTTC. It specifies CASSQSGVGNIQYF. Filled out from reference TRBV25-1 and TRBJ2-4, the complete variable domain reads EADIYQTPRYLVIGTGKKITLECSQTMGHDKMYWYQQDPGMELHLIHYSYGVNSTEKGDLSSESTVSRIRTEHFPLTLESARPSHTSQYLCASSQSGVGNIQYFGAGTRLSVL.

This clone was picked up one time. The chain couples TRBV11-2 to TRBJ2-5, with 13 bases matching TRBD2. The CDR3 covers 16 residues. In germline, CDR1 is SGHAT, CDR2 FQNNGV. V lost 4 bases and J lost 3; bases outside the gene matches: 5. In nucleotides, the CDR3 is TGTGCCAGCAGCTCCGGACTAGCGGGAGCCAAAGAGACCCAGTACTTC. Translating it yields CASSSGLAGAKETQYF.

CDR3 DNA sequence: TGTGCCAGTACCATGGGTGGGGGCCCAAACACTGAAGCTTTCTTT. It is translated as CASTMGGGPNTEAFF. This rearrangement joins TRBV19 to TRBJ1-1, with D perhaps TRBD1 (6 bases). The germline V gene has CDR1 LNHDA and CDR2 SQIVND (reference sequence). This CDR3 is 15 amino acids long. V shed 7 bases and J shed 2 bases, with 17 bases lying between them. The full variable domain, with the rest looked up from reference TRBV19 and TRBJ1-1, is DGGITQSPKYLFRKEGQNVTLSCEQNLNHDAMYWYRQDPGQGLRLIYYSQIVNDFQKGDIAEGYSVSREKKESFPLTVTSAQKNPTAFYLCASTMGGGPNTEAFFGQGTRLTVV.

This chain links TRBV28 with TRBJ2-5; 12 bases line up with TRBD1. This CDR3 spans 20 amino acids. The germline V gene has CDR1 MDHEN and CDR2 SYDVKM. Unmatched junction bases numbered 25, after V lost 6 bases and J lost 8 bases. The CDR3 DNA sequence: TGTGCCAGCAGACAGGGACAGGGGGCTGTAGTAGCGGGCCCGCGTGCTACCCAGTACTTC. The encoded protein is CASRQGQGAVVAGPRATQYF.

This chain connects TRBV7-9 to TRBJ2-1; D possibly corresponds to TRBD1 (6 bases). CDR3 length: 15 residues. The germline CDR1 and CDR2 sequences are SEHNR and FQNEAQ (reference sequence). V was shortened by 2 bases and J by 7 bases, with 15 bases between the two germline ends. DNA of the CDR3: TGTGCCAGCAGCTTATTACAGGGTGCGAGGAATGAGCAGTTCTTC. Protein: CASSLLQGARNEQFF. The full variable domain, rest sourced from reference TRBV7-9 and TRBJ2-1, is DTGVSQNPRHKITKRGQNVTFRCDPISEHNRLYWYRQTLGQGPEFLTYFQNEAQLEKSRLLSDRFSAERPKGSFSTLEIQRTEQGDSAMYLCASSLLQGARNEQFFGPGTRLTVL.

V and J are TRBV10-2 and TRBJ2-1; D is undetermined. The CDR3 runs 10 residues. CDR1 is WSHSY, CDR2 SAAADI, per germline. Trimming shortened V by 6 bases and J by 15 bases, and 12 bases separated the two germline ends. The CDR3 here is CASRALDWFF. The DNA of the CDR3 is TGCGCCAGCAGGGCCCTAGACTGGTTCTTC.

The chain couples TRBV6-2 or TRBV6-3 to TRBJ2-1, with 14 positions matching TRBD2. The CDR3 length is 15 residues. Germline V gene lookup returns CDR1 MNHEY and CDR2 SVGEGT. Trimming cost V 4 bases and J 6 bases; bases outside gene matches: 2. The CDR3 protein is CASSSGTSGSNEQFF. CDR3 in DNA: TGTGCCAGCAGTTCCGGGACTAGCGGGAGCAATGAGCAGTTCTTC.

Written as DNA, the CDR3 is TGTGCCAGCAGCTATAGACAGGGGGCGGCCTACGAGCAGTACTTC. This gives the protein CASSYRQGAAYEQYF. The chain couples TRBV3-1 (or the pseudogene TRBV3-2) to TRBJ2-7; 10 positions agree with TRBD1. CDR1 and CDR2 from the germline V gene are LGHDT and YNNKEL (reference sequence). Unmatched junction bases numbered 6, after V lost 5 bases and J lost 2 bases. The CDR3 runs to 15 residues.

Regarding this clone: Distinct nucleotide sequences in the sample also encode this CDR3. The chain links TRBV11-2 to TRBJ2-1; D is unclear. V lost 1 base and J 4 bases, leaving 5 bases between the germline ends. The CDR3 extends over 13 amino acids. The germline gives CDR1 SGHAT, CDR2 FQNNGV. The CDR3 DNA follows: TGTGCCAGCAGCTTAGTCCGGTACAATGAGCAGTTCTTC. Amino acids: CASSLVRYNEQFF.

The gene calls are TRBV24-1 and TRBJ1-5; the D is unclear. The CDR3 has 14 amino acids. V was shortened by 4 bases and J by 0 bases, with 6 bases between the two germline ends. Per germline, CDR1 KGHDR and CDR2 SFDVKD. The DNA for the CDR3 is TGTGCCACCAGTGACAGGTTTAGCAATCAGCCCCAGCATTTT. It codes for CATSDRFSNQPQHF.

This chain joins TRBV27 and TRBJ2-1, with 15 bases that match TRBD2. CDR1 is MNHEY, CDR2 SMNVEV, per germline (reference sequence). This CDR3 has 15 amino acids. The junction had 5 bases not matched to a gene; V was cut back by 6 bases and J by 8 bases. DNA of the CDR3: TGTGCCAGCAGGCCGGGACTAGCGGGAGGCCATGAGCAGTTCTTC. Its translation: CASRPGLAGGHEQFF.

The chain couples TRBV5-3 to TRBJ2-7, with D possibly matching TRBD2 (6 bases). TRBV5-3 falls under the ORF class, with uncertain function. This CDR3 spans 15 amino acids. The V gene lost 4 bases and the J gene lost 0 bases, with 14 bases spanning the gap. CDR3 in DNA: TGTGCCAGAAGCGCTCTAGCGACTGGCTCCTACGAGCAGTACTTC. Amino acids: CARSALATGSYEQYF.